This T cell receptor (beta chain) was observed in a study of T cells in Graves' hyperthyroidism and ophthalmopathy. The TCR beta CDR3 regions underwent amplification using RNA transcripts as the source. During a first-round RT-PCR of the TCR CDR3, the HTBI primer set was used. From the multiplex PCR reads, TCRdb called clonotypes with MiXCR, one entry per CDR3 protein. The table shows hundreds of thousands of distinct CDR3 sequences, with 38% occurring only once. The CDR3 sequence is 15 residues long. The germline V gene encodes CDR1 SNHLY and CDR2 FYNNEI. The V segment lost 5 bases and the J segment 5 bases; nucleotides outside the gene matches: 11.

Sequencing input: blood. This clonotype was obtained from a man between 18 and 35 years old with Graves' hyperthyroidism. The rearrangement links TRBV2 to TRBJ2-7; 8 bases line up with TRBD1. CDR3 sequence reads: CASSSERTGFHEQYF. CDR3 nucleotides: TGTGCCAGCAGTTCAGAAAGGACAGGGTTCCACGAGCAGTACTTC.